The 17 T cell receptor beta chains below were found in one sample sequenced in a study of blood T cells in healthy people across ages. Primers used in a second PCR of roughly 6 to 11 cycles were a sample-barcoded 5' primer and a J-beta primer mix. TCRdb fed the 5' RACE reads into MiXCR, producing one record per CDR3 protein. The sample contains about 800,000 distinct CDR3 sequences, less than 60% of which appear only once. The sequencing sample was made of blood. All receptors derive from a man at least 80 years old in good health.

The chain couples TRBV29-1 to TRBJ2-1; 12 bases align to TRBD2. The ends lost 6 bases at V and 5 bases at J; junction bases unmatched: 14. In germline, CDR1 is SQVTM, CDR2 ANQGSEA. The CDR3 loop spans 17 amino acids. The CDR3 coding sequence is TGCAGCGTACTTGGGTCTAGCGGGAGGGGAACTAACAATGAGCAGTTCTTC. Residues: CSVLGSSGRGTNNEQFF.

V usage is TRBV20-1 and J usage is TRBJ1-1; D not resolved. CDR1 is DFQATT, CDR2 SNEGSKA, per germline (reference sequence). Trimming cost V 6 bases and J 4 bases, with 15 bases left between them. The CDR3 totals 13 residues. CDR3 bases: TGCAGTGCCCTGCCGGGCTTGGGCACTGAAGCTTTCTTT. This translates into CSALPGLGTEAFF.

The V gene is TRBV7-3, the J gene TRBJ2-3; D is perhaps TRBD1 or TRBD2 (5 bases each). V gave up 5 bases and J gave up 2 bases, with 14 bases separating them. The CDR3 contains 15 residues. In germline, CDR1 is SGHTA, CDR2 FQGTGA. The CDR3 reads CASSHGDRLTDTQYF. DNA for the CDR3: TGTGCCAGCAGCCATGGGGACCGACTCACAGATACGCAGTATTTT.

This clonotype has only a few counts. The V call is TRBV7-2, the J call TRBJ2-6; weak D call: TRBD2 (6 bases). CDR3 size: 17 residues. Germline V gene lookup returns CDR1 SGHTA and CDR2 FQGNSA. V lost 1 base to trimming and J lost 1 base, with 11 bases between them. The CDR3 loop reads CASSLGDWPSGANVLTF. The CDR3 nucleotides read TGTGCCAGCAGCTTAGGGGACTGGCCTTCTGGGGCCAACGTCCTGACTTTC.

This clonotype was seen a few times. The gene calls are TRBV5-1 and TRBJ2-3; weak D call: TRBD1 (5 bases). The length of the CDR3 is 15 residues. The V and J ends lost 4 bases and 3 bases respectively, with 15 bases between them. Germline V CDR1 and CDR2: SGHRS, YFSETQ. This CDR3 is CASSPLTALTDTQYF. CDR3 sequence (DNA): TGCGCCAGCAGCCCCCTGACAGCTCTAACAGATACGCAGTATTTT.

This clonotype showed up just a few times. DNA for the CDR3: TGCAGTGCACCCGGGAGCTCCTACAATGAGCAGTTCTTC. It encodes CSAPGSSYNEQFF. This rearrangement joins TRBV20-1 to TRBJ2-1; D may be TRBD2 (6 bases). Germline V CDR1 and CDR2: DFQATT, SNEGSKA (reference sequence). Trimming took 6 bases from V and 0 from J, leaving 9 bases between them. The CDR3 contains 13 residues.

The chain carries TRBV19 and TRBJ1-1; D possibly corresponds to TRBD1 (6 bases). V lost 6 bases and J lost 1, with 12 bases in between. Germline V gene lookup returns CDR1 LNHDA and CDR2 SQIVND (reference sequence). The CDR3 consists of 14 residues. In DNA form, the CDR3 reads TGTGCCAGTAGGCCCGGACAGCAGAACACTGAAGCTTTCTTT. Its translation is CASRPGQQNTEAFF. The full variable domain, with the rest looked up from reference TRBV19 and TRBJ1-1, is DGGITQSPKYLFRKEGQNVTLSCEQNLNHDAMYWYRQDPGQGLRLIYYSQIVNDFQKGDIAEGYSVSREKKESFPLTVTSAQKNPTAFYLCASRPGQQNTEAFFGQGTRLTVV.

The rearrangement joins TRBV18 to TRBJ2-7, with D unclear. Germline CDR1 reads KGHSH; CDR2 reads LQKENI. The CDR3 length is 14 residues. V lost 1 base, J lost 10 bases, and 17 bases lay in between. This chain's CDR3 is CASSPLSGPETQYF. For the CDR3, the DNA is TGTGCCAGCTCACCACTGAGTGGGCCTGAAACCCAGTACTTC.

The table lists this clonotype with a count of one. The rearrangement uses TRBV29-1 and TRBJ1-5, with D maybe TRBD1 (6 bases). Between the trimmed V and J ends, which lost 6 bases and 6 bases, there was a span of 12 bases. The germline V gene has CDR1 SQVTM and CDR2 ANQGSEA. CDR3 size: 12 residues. The CDR3 DNA follows: TGCAGCGTCGGGGGCCCTGGTCAGCCCCAGCATTTT. Translation: CSVGGPGQPQHF.

The rearrangement joins TRBV5-4 to TRBJ2-1, with 10 bases that match TRBD2. Per the germline V gene, CDR1 is SGHNT and CDR2 is YYREEE (reference sequence). The CDR3 is 15 residues long. Trimming at V came to 4 bases and at J to 1 base, leaving 2 bases not matched to a gene. The CDR3 here is CASSDSGRSYNEQFF. In DNA, the CDR3 is TGTGCCAGCAGCGATAGCGGGAGGTCCTACAATGAGCAGTTCTTC.

As concerns this clonotype: Possible read error: a much larger clone is one base away. V gene TRBV12-3 or TRBV12-4 combines with J gene TRBJ2-1; 12 bases are a match to TRBD2. This CDR3 is 14 amino acids long. DNA of the CDR3: TGTGTCAGCAGTTCGGGACTAGCGGGCAATGAGCAGTTCTTC. Amino acid sequence: CVSSSGLAGNEQFF.

This clonotype has only a few counts. The chain combines TRBV29-1 with TRBJ1-2; the match to TRBD1 covers 8 bases. This CDR3 contains 13 residues. Germline CDR1 and CDR2: SQVTM and ANQGSEA. J was trimmed by 3 bases and V by 7 bases; bases with no gene match: 7. The CDR3 loop is CSAWTGSYYGYTF. In DNA form, the CDR3 reads TGCAGCGCCTGGACAGGGAGCTACTATGGCTACACCTTC.

Remarks on this clonotype: A much larger clone differs from this one at a single base, so this may be a read error. The chain joins TRBV20-1 to TRBJ2-7, with 10 nucleotides matching TRBD1. This CDR3 has 15 residues. The junction had 4 bases not matched to a gene; V was cut back by 0 bases and J by 2 bases. CDR1 DFQATT and CDR2 SNEGSKA come from the germline V gene (reference sequence). The CDR3 DNA follows: TGCAGTGCTAGAGAGACCGGGACAGGGGCCTACGAGCAGTACTTC. Translating gives CSARETGTGAYEQYF.

The chain combines TRBV7-6 with TRBJ2-6; D gene uncertain. This CDR3 comprises 17 residues. Germline assignment: CDR1 SGHVS and CDR2 FNYEAQ. The V gene lost 4 bases and the J gene lost 1 base, with 14 bases spanning the gap. The CDR3: CASSSDPNLSGANVLTF. CDR3 nucleotides: TGTGCCAGCAGCTCGGACCCTAACCTTTCTGGGGCCAACGTCCTGACTTTC.

V and J are TRBV12-3 or TRBV12-4 and TRBJ2-5; unclear D gene. The last part of the DNA fits TRBJ2-7 better; the J call may be wrong. The length of the CDR3 is 14 residues. This chain's CDR3 is CASSLTASLNEQYF. CDR3 DNA sequence: TGTGCCAGCAGTTTAACGGCCAGTCTTAACGAGCAGTACTTC.

Concerning this clonotype: This may stem from a read error, because a much larger clone lies one nucleotide away. The CDR3 DNA is TGTGCCAGCCACTCCCCCGGGGCTAGCGGGTACAATGAGCAGTTCTTC. Protein: CASHSPGASGYNEQFF. The rearrangement uses TRBV7-2 and TRBJ2-1, with 8 bases fitting TRBD2. CDR1 is SGHTA, CDR2 FQGNSA, per germline. V was pared by 8 bases and J by 4 bases, with 13 bases of the junction left unmatched. The CDR3 extends over 16 amino acids. Supplemented by reference TRBV7-2 and TRBJ2-1, the full variable domain reads GAGVSQSPSNKVTEKGKDVELRCDPISGHTALYWYRQSLGQGLEFLIYFQGNSAPDKSGLPSDRFSAERTGGSVSTLTIQRTQQEDSAVYLCASHSPGASGYNEQFFGPGTRLTVL.

The sample holds a few counts of this clonotype. The rearrangement joins TRBV12-3 or TRBV12-4 to TRBJ1-2; TRBD1 is a possible D gene (5 bases). V was trimmed by 3 bases and J by 6 bases, leaving 14 bases between them. The CDR3 loop spans 14 amino acids. CDR3 sequence (DNA): TGTGCCAGCAGTTTCCGCAGGTCGGGGCATGGCTACACCTTC. Amino acid sequence: CASSFRRSGHGYTF.